This T cell receptor beta chain was sequenced in a study of CD8 T cells in Susac syndrome. Whole-study findings and limits: In total CD8+ repertoires, approximately 17 Susac-specific public clones were found, and in CD8+ TEMRA repertoires, five were found.

The CDR3 totals 13 residues. V lost 6 bases and J 7 bases, leaving 15 bases between the germline ends. Germline loops: CDR1 LNHNV, CDR2 YYDKDF (reference sequence). In the case of this clonotype: Its specificity is not known.

The RNA input was roughly 0.45 to 1 ug, and it was reverse transcribed with random hexamers. TCRdb called the immunoSEQ multiplex PCR reads again in MiXCR, with one record for every CDR3 protein. The sample includes roughly 100,000 distinct CDR3 sequences, 94% seen only once; the top ten take about 0.42%. The sequenced material came from CD8+ T cells from PBMCs. The TCR originated in a human donor with Susac syndrome. This rearrangement joins TRBV15 to TRBJ1-2, with a weak D call TRBD1 (6 bases). The CDR3 nucleotides are TGTGCCACCAGTCCCAGGGACATAAGTGGCTACACCTTC. It specifies CATSPRDISGYTF.